The T cell receptor beta chain described here comes from a study of blood T cell repertoires in COVID-19. Germline assignment: CDR1 MNHEY and CDR2 SVGAGI. The CDR3 runs 15 residues. V shed 6 bases and J 7 bases; nucleotides not matched to a gene: 6. Sequenced by immunoSEQ multiplex PCR; TCRdb stores in-frame clones only, minus some. The sample consists of around 100,000 clones, 85% to 90% of them appearing once. This clonotype originated in a woman older than 75 with acute or convalescent COVID-19. The V call is TRBV6-5, the J call TRBJ1-6; TRBD1 aligns across 10 bases. The sequenced sample was peripheral blood. The CDR3 is CASRRQGAANSPLHF. CDR3 DNA: TGTGCCAGCAGGCGACAGGGGGCTGCGAATTCACCCCTCCACTTT.